These 20 T cell receptor beta chains were sequenced from one sample in a study of technical replicates of blood from a handful of donors. Profiled with immunoSEQ multiplex PCR; TCRdb holds only in-frame clones, not every one. The top ten clones hold 4.8% of a sample with over 60,000 clones, around nine tenths of them seen once. The sequencing sample was made of PBMCs. Source of these receptors: a human donor in good health. Some clones in this sample may be carry-over from other donors' samples.

This clone has more than one count but fewer than ten. The V call is TRBV6-5, the J call TRBJ1-1, with D maybe TRBD1 (5 bases). CDR1 and CDR2 from the germline V gene are MNHEY and SVGAGI. The CDR3 totals 14 residues. With 2 bases removed from V and 0 bases from J, the gap between germline ends came to 7 bases. The DNA for the CDR3 is TGTGCCAGCAGTTACGGGGCGGTGAACACTGAAGCTTTCTTT. Its protein product is CASSYGAVNTEAFF.

A few counts support this clone. The genes are TRBV18 and TRBJ1-2, with no clear D. The CDR3 runs 13 residues. Trimming stripped 5 bases from V and 8 bases from J, with 15 bases between. Per germline, CDR1 KGHSH and CDR2 LQKENI. The CDR3 nucleotides read TGTGCCAGCTCAGAGACATCGGAATACGGCTACACCTTC. This encodes CASSETSEYGYTF.

The V call is TRBV6-1, the J call TRBJ2-7, with 9 bases identical to TRBD2. The germline CDR1 and CDR2 sequences are MNHNS and SASEGT. The CDR3 is 18 residues long. The V and J ends lost 0 bases and 5 bases, in that order; junction bases with no gene match: 14. CDR3 nucleotides: TGTGCCAGCAGTGAAGCGCGCGGTAGCGGGAGATCCCCCCACGAGCAGTACTTC. Translation: CASSEARGSGRSPHEQYF.

This chain connects TRBV7-9 to TRBJ2-7; the match to TRBD1 covers 10 bases. CDR1 and CDR2 (germline): SEHNR, FQNEAQ (reference sequence). Trimming at V came to 4 bases and at J to 1 base, leaving 10 bases not matched to a gene. There are 17 residues in the CDR3. The CDR3, as DNA: TGTGCCAGCAGCTCGAGGCTTAGGACAGGGGGATCCTACGAGCAGTACTTC. Its protein is CASSSRLRTGGSYEQYF.

This clone was seen more than once but under ten times. This rearrangement joins TRBV2 to TRBJ1-6; D might be TRBD1 (6 bases). This CDR3 is 14 amino acids long. V lost 7 bases and J lost 7, with 14 bases in between. Germline assignment: CDR1 SNHLY and CDR2 FYNNEI. CDR3 in amino acids: CASMQGTMNSPLHF. CDR3 DNA sequence: TGTGCCAGCATGCAGGGGACTATGAATTCACCCCTCCACTTT.

This chain joins TRBV10-3 and TRBJ1-2; a possible D gene is TRBD1 (5 bases). The CDR3 consists of 14 residues. The germline V and J ends were trimmed by 3 bases and 7 bases, with 15 bases remaining between them. Germline CDR1 ENHRY, CDR2 SYGVKD. CDR3 sequence reads: CAISDGTLLSGYTF. The CDR3, as DNA: TGTGCCATCAGTGACGGGACTCTATTGAGTGGCTACACCTTC.

This clone was counted between two and nine times. The rearrangement joins TRBV2 to TRBJ2-1, with D possibly TRBD2 on 5 matching bases. CDR1 is SNHLY, CDR2 FYNNEI, per germline. There are 14 residues in the CDR3. The germline V and J ends were trimmed by 4 bases and 3 bases, with 10 bases remaining between them. CDR3 amino acids: CASSARLIYNEQFF. CDR3 DNA: TGTGCCAGCAGTGCTAGACTAATCTACAATGAGCAGTTCTTC.

The chain is built from TRBV5-1 and TRBJ2-1, with TRBD2 matching over 14 bases. Per the germline V gene, CDR1 is SGHRS and CDR2 is YFSETQ. The V and J ends lost 6 bases and 9 bases, in that order; junction bases with no gene match: 5. The CDR3 consists of 14 residues. This CDR3 is CASNYGLAGGEQFF. The CDR3, as DNA: TGCGCCAGCAATTATGGACTAGCGGGGGGTGAGCAGTTCTTC.

This chain links TRBV6-1 with TRBJ1-1; 8 positions match TRBD1. The J segment lost 6 bases and the V segment lost 5 bases, leaving 11 bases of the junction unmatched. This CDR3 contains 15 residues. Germline V gene data show CDR1 as MNHNS and CDR2 as SASEGT. CDR3 in amino acids: CASSTQTGVTAEAFF. The CDR3 DNA reads TGTGCCAGCAGTACCCAGACAGGGGTTACCGCTGAAGCTTTCTTT.

This chain connects TRBV2 to TRBJ2-5; 11 nucleotides match TRBD2. This CDR3 region has 15 residues. The J segment lost 5 bases and the V segment lost 7 bases, leaving 9 bases of the junction unmatched. CDR1 and CDR2 (germline): SNHLY, FYNNEI. The CDR3 sequence: CASTYSGRALETQYF. The CDR3 DNA reads as TGTGCCAGCACCTATAGCGGGAGGGCACTGGAGACCCAGTACTTC. The full variable domain, completed using reference TRBV2 and TRBJ2-5, is EPEVTQTPSHQVTQMGQEVILRCVPISNHLYFYWYRQILGQKVEFLVSFYNNEISEKSEIFDDQFSVERPDGSNFTLKIRSTKLEDSAMYFCASTYSGRALETQYFGPGTRLLVL.

The chain recombines TRBV9 with TRBJ1-4; D possibly corresponds to TRBD1 (6 bases). Trimming removed 0 bases at V and 8 bases at J, with 14 bases between. This CDR3 is built from 15 residues. The germline V gene encodes CDR1 SGDLS and CDR2 YYNGEE. The CDR3 sequence is CASSVGGQMGEKLFF. Here the CDR3 DNA reads TGTGCCAGCAGCGTAGGGGGACAAATGGGAGAAAAACTGTTTTTT.

The chain links TRBV5-4 to TRBJ2-2; a weak D match, TRBD2 (5 bases). The CDR3 loop spans 13 amino acids. Deletions cut 3 bases from V and 9 bases from J, with 12 bases between. The germline CDR1 and CDR2 sequences are SGHNT and YYREEE (reference sequence). In DNA, the CDR3 is TGTGCCAGCAGCTCATCCCAGCGGAGGGAGCTGTTTTTT. Amino acids: CASSSSQRRELFF.

The J gene is TRBJ1-1, the V gene TRBV9; D gene uncertain. V was pared by 3 bases and J by 0 bases, with 12 bases between. CDR1 is SGDLS, CDR2 YYNGEE, per germline. CDR3 length equals 15 residues. CDR3 region: CASSARVSVNTEAFF. The CDR3 DNA reads as TGTGCCAGCAGCGCGAGAGTCTCGGTGAACACTGAAGCTTTCTTT.

The V and J genes are TRBV5-6 and TRBJ2-7; 8 bases align to TRBD2. Germline V gene sequence: CDR1 SGHDT, CDR2 YYEEEE. The CDR3 extends over 13 amino acids. The ends lost 5 bases at V and 3 bases at J; junction bases unmatched: 4. Here the CDR3 reads CASRISGDYEQYF. In DNA form, the CDR3 reads TGTGCCAGCAGGATTAGCGGGGACTACGAGCAGTACTTC.

The chain links TRBV7-3 to TRBJ2-5, with 8 bases fitting TRBD1. This CDR3 region has 13 residues. Germline values: CDR1 SGHTA, CDR2 FQGTGA. Trimming cost V 5 bases and J 3 bases; bases outside gene matches: 2. CDR3 in amino acids: CASSPTGEETQYF. For the CDR3, the DNA is TGTGCCAGCAGCCCGACAGGGGAAGAGACCCAGTACTTC.

CDR3 amino acids: CANLWGGRPEQYF. The CDR3 nucleotides read TGTGCCAACCTATGGGGCGGGAGACCCGAGCAGTACTTC. J is TRBJ2-7 and V is TRBV21-1; TRBD2 is the table's D call, not checked against the DNA. TRBV21-1 is a known pseudogene. The CDR3 has 13 amino acids.

The table lists this clone with a count of one. The rearrangement uses TRBV7-9 and TRBJ1-3, with 10 positions matching TRBD1. Trimming took 4 bases from V and 6 from J; bases not matched to a gene: 6. Germline V gene lookup returns CDR1 SEHNR and CDR2 FQNEAQ (reference sequence). The CDR3 totals 15 residues. The CDR3 coding sequence is TGTGCCAGCAGCTCCCGGGACAGGGGAATAAACACCATATATTTT. Its protein product is CASSSRDRGINTIYF.

The chain joins TRBV14 to TRBJ1-2; 8 bases align to TRBD1. Trimming at V came to 2 bases and at J to 8 bases, leaving 4 bases not matched to a gene. CDR3 length: 13 residues. Per germline, CDR1 SGHDN and CDR2 FVKESK. The CDR3 protein is CASSQQGATGYTF. The CDR3 bases are TGTGCCAGCAGCCAACAGGGGGCTACGGGCTACACCTTC.

The genes are TRBV7-2 and TRBJ2-7; 7 positions agree with TRBD1. This CDR3 contains 14 residues. The germline V gene has CDR1 SGHTA and CDR2 FQGNSA. The ends lost 5 bases at V and 2 bases at J; junction bases unmatched: 6. The CDR3 reads CASSNRDRPYEQYF. The CDR3 nucleotides read TGTGCCAGCAGCAACCGGGACAGACCCTACGAGCAGTACTTC.

This sequence joins TRBV7-2 and TRBJ2-2, with D possibly matching TRBD2 (5 bases). The V gene's germline CDR1 is SGHTA and CDR2 FQGNSA. The CDR3 consists of 16 residues. V was pared by 4 bases and J by 2 bases, with 14 bases between. This chain's CDR3 is CASSYRTGINTGELFF. CDR3 nucleotide sequence: TGTGCCAGCAGCTACCGGACTGGGATCAACACCGGGGAGCTGTTTTTT.